This is a list of T cell receptor beta chains from one sample in a study of cytomegalovirus exposure and HLA in healthy donors. Only in-frame clones appear in the TCRdb table, and some are missing; sequencing was by immunoSEQ multiplex PCR. The table has approximately 180,000 clones, 70% to 80% seen once. Sequencing was done on a sample of PBMCs. The receptors stem from a woman aged 45-65 years in good health and CMV-seronegative. CDR3s include the opening cysteine and the closing phenylalanine or tryptophan. Each record gives: CDR3 protein, CDR3 DNA, D gene, clone size, V gene, J gene. A D gene is named only where the DNA matches it firmly. Expanded clones get a size class; other rows say once, few or many, or leave the size out.

CASSSRATNEKLFF	TGTGCCAGCAGCTCCCGAGCAACTAATGAAAAACTGTTTTTT	.	.	TRBV7-2	TRBJ1-4
CASTSSGNLNSYNEQFF	TGTGCCAGCACCTCTAGCGGGAATCTCAACTCCTACAATGAGCAGTTCTTC	TRBD2	.	TRBV28	TRBJ2-1
CASSLGGNYEQYF	TGTGCCAGCAGCCTAGGAGGCAACTACGAGCAGTACTTC	.	.	TRBV7-8	TRBJ2-7
CASRPGSGNTIYF	TGTGCCAGCAGACCAGGCTCTGGAAACACCATATATTTT	.	.	TRBV7-3	TRBJ1-3
CASAEQEYPNYGYTF	TGTGCCAGCGCGGAACAGGAGTATCCTAACTATGGCTACACCTTC	.	many	TRBV2	TRBJ1-2
CASSDGTGYGETQYF	TGCGCCAGCAGCGACGGGACAGGGTATGGAGAGACCCAGTACTTC	TRBD1	once	TRBV5-1	TRBJ2-5
CASSQAASGTDTQYF	TGTGCCAGCAGCCAGGCGGCTAGCGGCACAGATACGCAGTATTTT	.	once	TRBV4-2	TRBJ2-3
CASSWTGEGKTEAFF	TGCGCCAGCAGCTGGACAGGAGAAGGCAAAACTGAAGCTTTCTTT	TRBD1	.	TRBV5-1	TRBJ1-1
CASSYRQGSGANVLTF	TGTGCCAGCAGTTATCGACAGGGTTCAGGGGCCAACGTCCTGACTTTC	TRBD1	once	TRBV6-5	TRBJ2-6
CASSLVGGSNYGYTF	TGTGCCAGCAGCTTGGTAGGGGGCTCTAACTATGGCTACACCTTC	TRBD1	.	TRBV5-4	TRBJ1-2
CASSRQAMGMNTEAFF	TGTGCCAGCAGCCGACAGGCCATGGGAATGAACACTGAAGCTTTCTTT	.	.	TRBV7-2	TRBJ1-1
CASSLYRGGTQYF	TGTGCCAGCAGCTTGTACAGGGGTGGGACCCAGTACTTC	TRBD1	.	TRBV4-2	TRBJ2-5
CASSPGTSGINEQFF	TGTGCCAGCAGCCCCGGGACTAGCGGGATTAATGAGCAGTTCTTC	TRBD2	.	TRBV4-2	TRBJ2-1
CASRIAGGPDGELFF	TGTGCCAGCAGGATAGCGGGAGGGCCGGACGGGGAGCTGTTTTTT	TRBD2	.	TRBV7-9	TRBJ2-2
CASSYRGGRDYEQYF	TGTGCCAGCAGTTATAGGGGGGGAAGGGATTACGAGCAGTACTTC	.	.	TRBV6-5	TRBJ2-7
CASILGGVFSSYNEQFF	TGTGCCAGCATTCTAGGGGGGGTCTTCAGCTCCTACAATGAGCAGTTCTTC	.	.	TRBV5-6	TRBJ2-1
CASSEGTTGNYGYTF	TGTGCCAGCAGTGAAGGGACTACAGGAAACTATGGCTACACCTTC	.	.	TRBV6-1	TRBJ1-2
CASSPNSNQPQHF	TGTGCCAGCAGCCCTAATAGCAATCAGCCCCAGCATTTT	.	.	TRBV2	TRBJ1-5
CATSTRQANEQFF	TGTGCCACCAGCACCAGACAGGCCAATGAGCAGTTCTTC	.	once	TRBV15	TRBJ2-1
CAISESTSWGGQETQYF	TGTGCCATCAGTGAGTCGACAAGTTGGGGGGGGCAAGAGACCCAGTACTTC	TRBD2	.	TRBV10-3	TRBJ2-5
CATSRGTGLYEQYF	TGTGCCACCAGCAGAGGGACAGGGTTATACGAGCAGTACTTC	TRBD1	.	TRBV15	TRBJ2-7
CASRQGRSGANVLTF	TGTGCCAGCAGGCAGGGGAGATCTGGGGCCAACGTCCTGACTTTC	.	.	TRBV2	TRBJ2-6
CAISLGQANTEAFF	TGTGCCATCTCCCTGGGGCAGGCGAACACTGAAGCTTTCTTT	.	.	TRBV10-3	TRBJ1-1
CASAGGNQPQHF	TGTGCCAGCGCAGGGGGCAATCAGCCCCAGCATTTT	.	.	TRBV28	TRBJ1-5
CASSYGQAGEKLFF	TGTGCCAGCAGTTACGGACAGGCGGGGGAAAAACTGTTTTTT	TRBD1	few	TRBV6-5	TRBJ1-4
CASSLVAGPRDTQYF	TGTGCCAGCAGCTTAGTCGCGGGGCCCAGGGATACGCAGTATTTT	.	.	TRBV7-3	TRBJ2-3
CASSLDQGRQFF	TGTGCCAGCAGCTTAGATCAGGGGCGGCAGTTCTTC	.	few	TRBV11-3	TRBJ2-1
CASSLRGGGKKRETQYF	TGTGCCAGCAGCCTTCGGGGCGGGGGTAAGAAACGGGAGACCCAGTACTTC	TRBD2	.	TRBV5-6	TRBJ2-5
CASSGDRGTEAFF	TGTGCCAGCAGCGGCGACAGGGGCACTGAAGCTTTCTTT	TRBD1	few	TRBV7-6	TRBJ1-1
CASSFLAGNTGELFF	TGTGCCAGCAGTTTTCTAGCGGGCAACACCGGGGAGCTGTTTTTT	TRBD2	.	TRBV27	TRBJ2-2
CASSPRQFEAFF	TGTGCCAGCAGCCCTAGACAGTTTGAAGCTTTCTTT	.	.	TRBV28	TRBJ1-1
CASRRTGAGNTEAFF	TGTGCCAGCAGAAGGACAGGGGCGGGAAACACTGAAGCTTTCTTT	TRBD1	.	TRBV6-5	TRBJ1-1
CASEVPGTKVYTF	TGTGCCAGTGAGGTCCCCGGGACAAAAGTATACACCTTC	.	.	TRBV28	TRBJ1-2
CASSLGGGTYEQYF	TGTGCCAGCAGTTTAGGGGGAGGAACCTACGAGCAGTACTTC	.	.	TRBV11-3	TRBJ2-7